The clone carrying this T cell receptor beta chain was observed a few times. The CDR3 spans 14 residues. V lost 0 bases and J 9 bases, leaving 11 bases between the germline ends. The germline gives CDR1 SNHLY, CDR2 FYNNEI. This entry comes from a study of blood T cell repertoires in COVID-19. TCRdb keeps only in-frame clones here, not all; method: immunoSEQ multiplex PCR. The data contain 24,000 or so clones, 70% to 90% of them seen just once; the ten biggest clones take up over 15%. The source of this sequence is a human donor with acute or convalescent COVID-19. The donor label of this sample is uncertain. The chain recombines TRBV2 with TRBJ2-2; D is unclear. The sequenced sample consisted of peripheral blood. CDR3 sequence: CASSEAPGLRELFF. The CDR3 nucleotides are TGTGCCAGCAGTGAAGCGCCGGGTTTACGGGAGCTGTTTTTT.